The text below deals with one T cell receptor (beta chain). Its specificity is not known. The source of the sample is a study of cytotoxic CD8 clonotypes in ibrutinib-treated CLL. The protocol was immunoSEQ multiplex PCR, while the TCRdb copy is restricted to in-frame clones and leaves out a portion. The table includes 300,000 to 350,000 clones, approximately 80% detected once. Study outcomes and limitations: The clonality rise at ibrutinib response reflected private clonotype expansion. Clonality increased with ibrutinib response but returned toward baseline at progression. Timing of sampling differed between sustained-remission and progressing patients.

Specimen: PBMCs, collected before ibrutinib treatment. The TCR originated in a human donor with chronic lymphocytic leukemia.

The CDR3 region is CASSWSQRETQYF. In DNA form, the CDR3 reads TGCGCCAGCAGTTGGTCACAGAGGGAGACCCAGTACTTC. The chain is built from TRBV5-1 and TRBJ2-5, with unresolved D. The ends were cut back, 5 bases at V and 5 bases at J, with 13 bases in the middle. Germline lookup yields CDR1 SGHRS and CDR2 YFSETQ. The CDR3 has 13 amino acids.